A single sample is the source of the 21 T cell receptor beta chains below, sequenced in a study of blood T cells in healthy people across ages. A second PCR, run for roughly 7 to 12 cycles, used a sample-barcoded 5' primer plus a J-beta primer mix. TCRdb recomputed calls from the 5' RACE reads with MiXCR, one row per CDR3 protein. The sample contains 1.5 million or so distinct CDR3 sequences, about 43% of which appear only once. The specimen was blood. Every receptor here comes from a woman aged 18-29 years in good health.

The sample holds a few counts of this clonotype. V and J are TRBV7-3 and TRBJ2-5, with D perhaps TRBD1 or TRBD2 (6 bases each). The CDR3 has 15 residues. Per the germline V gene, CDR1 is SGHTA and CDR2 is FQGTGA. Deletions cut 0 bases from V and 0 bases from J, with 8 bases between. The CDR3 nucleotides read TGTGCCAGCAGCTTAACGCGGGACAACCAAGAGACCCAGTACTTC. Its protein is CASSLTRDNQETQYF.

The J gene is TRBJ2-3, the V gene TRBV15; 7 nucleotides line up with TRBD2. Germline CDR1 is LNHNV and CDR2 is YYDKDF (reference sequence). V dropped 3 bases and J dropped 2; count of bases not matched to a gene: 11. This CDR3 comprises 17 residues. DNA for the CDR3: TGTGCCACCAGCAGGGGGGGGTCAGGGTTTAACACAGATACGCAGTATTTT. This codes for CATSRGGSGFNTDTQYF.

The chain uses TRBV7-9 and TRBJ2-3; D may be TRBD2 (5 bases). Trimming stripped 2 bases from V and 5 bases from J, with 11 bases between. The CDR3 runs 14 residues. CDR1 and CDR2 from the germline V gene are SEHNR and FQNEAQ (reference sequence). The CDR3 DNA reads TGTGCCAGCAGCTTACGGGAAATTAAAGATACGCAGTATTTT. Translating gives CASSLREIKDTQYF.

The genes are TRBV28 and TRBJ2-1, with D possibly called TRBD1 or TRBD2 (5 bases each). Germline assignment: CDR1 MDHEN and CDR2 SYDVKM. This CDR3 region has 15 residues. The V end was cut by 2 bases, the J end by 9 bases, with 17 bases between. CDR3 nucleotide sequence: TGTGCCAGCAGTTTAATGGGGACGGAAAGCGGTGAGCAGTTCTTC. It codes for CASSLMGTESGEQFF.

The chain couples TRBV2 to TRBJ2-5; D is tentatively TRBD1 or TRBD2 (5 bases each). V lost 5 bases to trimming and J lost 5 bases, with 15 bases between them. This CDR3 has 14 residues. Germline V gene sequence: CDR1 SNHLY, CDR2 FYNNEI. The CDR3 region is CASSPRVGVETQYF. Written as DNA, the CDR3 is TGTGCCAGCAGTCCCCGGGTGGGGGTTGAGACCCAGTACTTC.

The CDR3 nucleotides read TGTGCCAGCAGTTTAATTGGTCAGGAGGGAAATGAGCAGTTCTTC. This codes for CASSLIGQEGNEQFF. The chain joins TRBV12-3 or TRBV12-4 to TRBJ2-1; D perhaps matches TRBD2 (6 bases). V was pared by 2 bases and J by 7 bases, with 15 bases between. The CDR3 is 15 residues long.

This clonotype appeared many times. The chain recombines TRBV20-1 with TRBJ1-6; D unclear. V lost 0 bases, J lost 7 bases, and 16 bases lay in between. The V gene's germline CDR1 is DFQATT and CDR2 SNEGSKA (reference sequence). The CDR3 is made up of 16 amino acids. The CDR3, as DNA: TGCAGTGCTAGAGATCTCCCGGAAGGTGACAATTCACCCCTCCACTTT. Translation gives CSARDLPEGDNSPLHF.

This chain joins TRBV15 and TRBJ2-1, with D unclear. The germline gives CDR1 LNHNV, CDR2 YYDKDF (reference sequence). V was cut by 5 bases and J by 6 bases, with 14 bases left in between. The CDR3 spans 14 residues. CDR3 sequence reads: CATSARSAFNEQFF. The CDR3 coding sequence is TGTGCCACCAGCGCCAGGTCAGCCTTCAATGAGCAGTTCTTC.

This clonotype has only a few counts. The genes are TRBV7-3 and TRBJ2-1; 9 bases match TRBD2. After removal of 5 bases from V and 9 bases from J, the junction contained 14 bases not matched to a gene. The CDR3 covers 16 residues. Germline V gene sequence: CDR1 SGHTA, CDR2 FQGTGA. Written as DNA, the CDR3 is TGTGCCAGCAGCCCGATGGCGGGACTAGCTGCCGGTGAGCAGTTCTTC. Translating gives CASSPMAGLAAGEQFF.

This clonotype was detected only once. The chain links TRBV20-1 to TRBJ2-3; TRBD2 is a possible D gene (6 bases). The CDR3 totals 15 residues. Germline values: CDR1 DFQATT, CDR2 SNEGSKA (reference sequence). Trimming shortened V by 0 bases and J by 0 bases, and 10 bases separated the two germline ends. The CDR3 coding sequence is TGCAGTGCTAGAGATTCGGGGACTAGCACAGATACGCAGTATTTT. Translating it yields CSARDSGTSTDTQYF.

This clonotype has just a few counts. The CDR3 region has the DNA TGTGCCAGCAGTTACTCTACGTCTAGCGGGGGGGCCGGCACAGATACGCAGTATTTT. This translates into CASSYSTSSGGAGTDTQYF. The chain combines TRBV6-5 with TRBJ2-3; 12 nucleotides match TRBD2. V lost 0 bases to trimming and J lost 1 base; unmatched junction nucleotides: 8. This CDR3 contains 19 residues. Germline V lookup: CDR1 MNHEY, CDR2 SVGAGI.

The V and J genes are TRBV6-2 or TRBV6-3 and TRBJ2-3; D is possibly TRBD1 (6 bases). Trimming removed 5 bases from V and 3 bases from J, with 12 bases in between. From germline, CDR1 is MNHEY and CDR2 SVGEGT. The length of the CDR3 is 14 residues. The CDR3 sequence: CASSDRDTTDTQYF. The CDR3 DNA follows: TGTGCCAGCAGTGACCGGGACACTACAGATACGCAGTATTTT.

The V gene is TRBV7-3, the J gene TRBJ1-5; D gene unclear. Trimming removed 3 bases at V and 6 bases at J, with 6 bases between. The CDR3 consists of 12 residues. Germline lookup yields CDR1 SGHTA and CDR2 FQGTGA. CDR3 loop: CASSLYLQPQHF. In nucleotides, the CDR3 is TGTGCCAGCAGCTTGTACCTTCAGCCCCAGCATTTT.

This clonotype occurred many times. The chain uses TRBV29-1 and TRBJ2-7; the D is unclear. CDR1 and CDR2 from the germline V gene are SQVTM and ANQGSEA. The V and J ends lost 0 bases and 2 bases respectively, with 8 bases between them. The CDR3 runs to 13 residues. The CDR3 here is CSVEDIQTYEQYF. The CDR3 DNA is TGCAGCGTTGAAGATATACAGACCTACGAGCAGTACTTC.

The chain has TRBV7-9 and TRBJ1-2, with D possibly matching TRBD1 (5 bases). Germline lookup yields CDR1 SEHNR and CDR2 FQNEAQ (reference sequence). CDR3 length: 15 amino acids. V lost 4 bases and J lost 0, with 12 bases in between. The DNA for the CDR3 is TGTGCCAGCAGCTACCGGGACCTAACTAACTATGGCTACACCTTC. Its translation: CASSYRDLTNYGYTF.

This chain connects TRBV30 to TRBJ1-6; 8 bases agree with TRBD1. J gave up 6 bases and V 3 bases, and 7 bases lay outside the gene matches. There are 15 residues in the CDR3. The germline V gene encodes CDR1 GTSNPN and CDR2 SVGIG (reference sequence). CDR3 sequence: CAWRAGGSGNSPLHF. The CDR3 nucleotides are TGTGCCTGGAGGGCAGGGGGCTCGGGTAATTCACCCCTCCACTTT.

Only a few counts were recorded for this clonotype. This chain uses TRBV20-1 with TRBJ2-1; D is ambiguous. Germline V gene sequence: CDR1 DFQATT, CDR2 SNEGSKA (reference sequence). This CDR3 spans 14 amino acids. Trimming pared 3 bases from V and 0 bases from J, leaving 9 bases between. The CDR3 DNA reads TGCAGTGCTAGTGGGGTGAGCTCCTACAATGAGCAGTTCTTC. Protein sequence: CSASGVSSYNEQFF.

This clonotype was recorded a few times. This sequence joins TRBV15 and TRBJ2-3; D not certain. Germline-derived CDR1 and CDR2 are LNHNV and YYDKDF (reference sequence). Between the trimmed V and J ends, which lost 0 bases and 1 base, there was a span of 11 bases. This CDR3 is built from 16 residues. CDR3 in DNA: TGTGCCACCAGCAGAGATCTTAGGTCAGGCACAGATACGCAGTATTTT. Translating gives CATSRDLRSGTDTQYF. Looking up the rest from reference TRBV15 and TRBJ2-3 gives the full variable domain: DAMVIQNPRYQVTQFGKPVTLSCSQTLNHNVMYWYQQKSSQAPKLLFHYYDKDFNNEADTPDNFQSRRPNTSFCFLDIRSPGLGDTAMYLCATSRDLRSGTDTQYFGPGTRLTVL.

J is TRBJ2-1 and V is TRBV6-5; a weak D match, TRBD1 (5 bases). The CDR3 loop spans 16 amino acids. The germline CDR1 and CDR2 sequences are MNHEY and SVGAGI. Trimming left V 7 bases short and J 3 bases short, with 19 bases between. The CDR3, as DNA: TGTGCCAGCATTATCGCCTGGGGCCCGAGCTACAATGAGCAGTTCTTC. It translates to CASIIAWGPSYNEQFF.

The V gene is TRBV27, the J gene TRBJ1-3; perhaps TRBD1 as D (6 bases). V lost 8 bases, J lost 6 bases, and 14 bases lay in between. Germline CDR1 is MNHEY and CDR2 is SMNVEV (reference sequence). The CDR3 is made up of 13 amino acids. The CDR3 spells CASVLGTKNTIYF. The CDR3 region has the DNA TGTGCCAGCGTACTCGGGACAAAAAACACCATATATTTT.

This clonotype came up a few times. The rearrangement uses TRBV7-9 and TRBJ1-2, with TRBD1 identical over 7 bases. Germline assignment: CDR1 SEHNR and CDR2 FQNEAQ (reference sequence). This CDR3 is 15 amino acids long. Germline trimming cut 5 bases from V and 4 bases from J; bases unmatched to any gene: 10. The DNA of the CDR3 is TGTGCCAGCAGCCCAGACAGGGTAGCGCCCTATGGCTACACCTTC. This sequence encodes CASSPDRVAPYGYTF.